This TCR beta chain was documented in a study of T cell repertoires in aging, cancer and after chemotherapy. Rearranged V-D-J TRB sequences were amplified with a mixed TRB-A/B primer pool. TCRdb re-called the multiplex PCR reads through MiXCR, storing one row per CDR3 protein. Of approximately 11,000 distinct CDR3 sequences listed, around a third are singletons. The table lists this clonotype with a few counts. From germline, CDR1 is MNHEY and CDR2 SVGAGI. The CDR3 has 16 residues. The V end was cut by 0 bases, the J end by 4 bases, with 16 bases between. Amplification of TCR beta used genomic DNA extracted from peripheral blood.

The sequencing sample was made of blood. This chain links TRBV6-5 with TRBJ2-7; D tentatively reads TRBD1 or TRBD2 (6 bases each). This sequence was found in a human donor in good health. The donor label of this sample is uncertain. CDR3 amino acids: CASSYSGGQSRYEQYF. The CDR3 DNA sequence: TGTGCCAGCAGTTACTCAGGGGGGCAGTCTAGGTACGAGCAGTACTTC.